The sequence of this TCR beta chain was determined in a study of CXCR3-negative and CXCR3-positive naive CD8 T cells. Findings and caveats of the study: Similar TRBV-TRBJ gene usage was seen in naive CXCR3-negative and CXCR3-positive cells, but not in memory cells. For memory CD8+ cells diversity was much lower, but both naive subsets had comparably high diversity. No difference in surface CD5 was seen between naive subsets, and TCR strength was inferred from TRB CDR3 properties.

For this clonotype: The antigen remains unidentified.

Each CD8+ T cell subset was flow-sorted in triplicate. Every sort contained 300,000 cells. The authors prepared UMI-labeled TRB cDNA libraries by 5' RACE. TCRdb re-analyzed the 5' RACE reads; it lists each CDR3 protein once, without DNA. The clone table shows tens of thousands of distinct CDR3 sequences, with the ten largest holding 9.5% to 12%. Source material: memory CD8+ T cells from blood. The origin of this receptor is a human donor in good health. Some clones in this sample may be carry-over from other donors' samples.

CDR3 amino acids: CASNGGSPNNEQFF. The chain recombines TRBV6-5 with TRBJ2-1; TCRdb names TRBD2, which stays unverified in the absence of DNA. This CDR3 has 14 amino acids. CDR1 and CDR2 from the germline V gene are MNHEY and SVGAGI.